The 21 T cell receptor beta chains below come from one sample, sequenced in a study of cytomegalovirus exposure and HLA in healthy donors (dated by TCRdb to about 2017). Library method: the immunoSEQ multiplex PCR assay. A mixture of 60 forward primers for TCR Vbeta segments and 13 reverse primers for TCR Jbeta segments was used in the multiplex PCR. TCRdb provides this immuneACCESS table in a form limited to in-frame rearrangements. Some clones are lacking; in checked studies, under half of them reflect an unresolved V gene, and why the rest are absent is not known. The sample data list just over 200,000 clones, and around four fifths of these were observed just once. The ten largest clonotypes hold 2.7% of the sample. Sequencing was performed on PBMCs. These receptors were taken from a woman aged 40-49 years in good health and CMV-seronegative.

The gene calls are TRBV6-4 and TRBJ1-1; tentatively, D is TRBD1 (6 bases). Germline V gene data show CDR1 as MRHNA and CDR2 as SNTAGT. This CDR3 contains 15 residues. The ends were cut back, 3 bases at V and 3 bases at J, with 14 bases in the middle. CDR3: CASSESGDGYTEAFF. The CDR3 DNA reads TGTGCCAGCAGTGAATCAGGGGACGGGTACACTGAAGCTTTCTTT.

This clone was observed a few times. This chain uses TRBV18 with TRBJ2-3, with 12 bases aligning to TRBD2. After removal of 1 base from V and 4 bases from J, the junction contained 9 bases not matched to a gene. The CDR3 totals 18 residues. Germline V CDR1 and CDR2: KGHSH, LQKENI. The CDR3 DNA is TGTGCCAGCTCACCACGACTAGCGGGAGTGGGGGGGCCAGATACGCAGTATTTT. It yields the protein CASSPRLAGVGGPDTQYF.

The J gene is TRBJ2-5, the V gene TRBV5-1, with 14 nucleotides matching TRBD2. V trimming: 5 bases; J trimming: 2 bases; junction bases outside the gene matches: 8. Per germline, CDR1 SGHRS and CDR2 YFSETQ. The CDR3 consists of 17 residues. The CDR3 DNA reads TGCGCCAGCAGTCTCATCGGACTAGCGGGAGGTCAAGAGACCCAGTACTTC. Its protein is CASSLIGLAGGQETQYF.

A remark on this clone: This specimen includes other DNA sequences encoding the same CDR3. The V call is TRBV9, the J call TRBJ1-1; D call uncertain. This CDR3 comprises 14 residues. Between the trimmed V and J ends, which lost 0 bases and 0 bases, there was a span of 6 bases. CDR1 and CDR2 (germline): SGDLS, YYNGEE. As DNA, the CDR3 is TGTGCCAGCAGCGTAGGGGCTTTGAACACTGAAGCTTTCTTT. It specifies CASSVGALNTEAFF.

In DNA form, the CDR3 reads TGTGCCAGCAGTGACAGGACTAGCGGGATTTACGAGCAGTACTTC. Protein product: CASSDRTSGIYEQYF. This chain connects TRBV27 to TRBJ2-7; 12 nucleotides align to TRBD2. The CDR3 length is 15 residues. CDR1 is MNHEY and CDR2 is SMNVEV in the germline V gene (reference sequence). V lost 5 bases and J lost 4; bases outside the gene matches: 6.

V is TRBV10-1 and J is TRBJ2-2; D not certain. The CDR3 loop spans 15 amino acids. Germline CDR1 and CDR2: WNHNN and SYGVQD (reference sequence). V was pared by 2 bases and J by 3 bases, with 10 bases between. CDR3 sequence reads: CASSEDRTHTGELFF. For the CDR3, the DNA is TGCGCCAGCAGTGAGGATAGAACTCACACCGGGGAGCTGTTTTTT.

The V and J genes are TRBV28 and TRBJ2-7; tentatively, D is TRBD2 (6 bases). In germline, CDR1 is MDHEN, CDR2 SYDVKM. The CDR3 has 17 residues. V was clipped by 5 bases and J by 3 bases, with 23 bases between them. Written as DNA, the CDR3 is TGTGCCAGCAGTCACCATCAGGGATGGGGGGAGGACTACGAGCAGTACTTC. Encoded protein: CASSHHQGWGEDYEQYF.

J is TRBJ2-2 and V is TRBV18; 7 bases fit TRBD1. The CDR3 extends over 15 amino acids. Germline V gene data show CDR1 as KGHSH and CDR2 as LQKENI. V lost 5 bases to trimming and J lost 1 base; unmatched junction nucleotides: 4. The CDR3 nucleotides are TGTGCCAGCTCAGAGCAGGGGGTGAACACCGGGGAGCTGTTTTTT. Encoded protein: CASSEQGVNTGELFF.

The chain recombines TRBV2 with TRBJ1-4, with 8 nucleotides matching TRBD1. Germline loops: CDR1 SNHLY, CDR2 FYNNEI. After removal of 3 bases from V and 8 bases from J, the junction contained 8 bases not matched to a gene. The CDR3 is 15 residues long. CDR3 amino acids: CASSEFGTGNEKLFF. The CDR3 bases are TGTGCCAGCAGTGAGTTCGGGACAGGTAACGAAAAACTGTTTTTT.

This clone occurred a few times. The CDR3 protein is CASSRGRGSYTF. The DNA of the CDR3 is TGCGCCAGCAGCCGGGGGAGGGGATCATACACCTTC. The chain joins TRBV5-1 to TRBJ1-2; D perhaps matches TRBD1 (5 bases). The CDR3 contains 12 residues. V lost 4 bases and J 11 bases, leaving 15 bases between the germline ends. Looked up from germline, CDR1 is SGHRS and CDR2 is YFSETQ.

This sequence joins TRBV30 and TRBJ2-3, with D possibly being TRBD2 (5 bases). Germline CDR1 and CDR2: GTSNPN and SVGIG (reference sequence). The CDR3 extends over 11 amino acids. Trimming shortened V by 5 bases and J by 8 bases, and 11 bases separated the two germline ends. The CDR3 region has the DNA TGTGCCTGGGGAGGATCGGGTACGCAGTATTTT. Amino acids: CAWGGSGTQYF.

A few counts support this clone. The chain is built from TRBV4-1 and TRBJ2-7; perhaps TRBD2 as D (5 bases). V was cut by 0 bases and J by 4 bases, with 16 bases left in between. The CDR3 runs 16 residues. CDR1 and CDR2 from the germline V gene are MGHRA and YSYEKL. This CDR3 is CASSQDSVATVYEQYF. CDR3 DNA: TGCGCCAGCAGCCAAGATAGCGTAGCCACCGTTTACGAGCAGTACTTC.

Concerning this clone itself: Other nucleotide sequences from this sample produce the same CDR3. The chain links TRBV27 to TRBJ2-3; TRBD1 aligns across 10 bases. CDR1 is MNHEY and CDR2 is SMNVEV in the germline V gene (reference sequence). This CDR3 contains 16 residues. Germline trimming cut 1 base from V and 2 bases from J; bases unmatched to any gene: 3. The CDR3 bases are TGTGCCAGCAGTTTATATGGACAGGGGGTCACAGATACGCAGTATTTT. Translating it yields CASSLYGQGVTDTQYF.

V usage is TRBV5-4 and J usage is TRBJ1-2, with no clear D. Per the germline V gene, CDR1 is SGHNT and CDR2 is YYREEE (reference sequence). This CDR3 is 15 amino acids long. Trimming cost V 3 bases and J 1 base, with 13 bases left between them. The CDR3 DNA follows: TGTGCCAGCAGCTCGGAGGCCGCTTATAACTATGGCTACACCTTC. Translation: CASSSEAAYNYGYTF. The whole variable domain, filled in from reference TRBV5-4 and TRBJ1-2, reads ETGVTQSPTHLIKTRGQQVTLRCSSQSGHNTVSWYQQALGQGPQFIFQYYREEENGRGNFPPRFSGLQFPNYSSELNVNALELDDSALYLCASSSEAAYNYGYTFGSGTRLTVV.

The rearrangement links TRBV2 to TRBJ1-2; no clear D. The CDR3 has 15 residues. V lost 2 bases and J lost 2, with 12 bases in between. In germline, CDR1 is SNHLY, CDR2 FYNNEI. CDR3 protein: CASSESSSGNYGYTF. CDR3 DNA: TGTGCCAGCAGTGAATCAAGCTCCGGGAACTATGGCTACACCTTC.

CDR3 nucleotide sequence: TGTGCCTGGTGTACAGGATACACTGAAGCTTTCTTT. This codes for CAWCTGYTEAFF. This chain uses TRBV30 with TRBJ1-1, with D possibly being TRBD1 (5 bases). Germline loops: CDR1 GTSNPN, CDR2 SVGIG (reference sequence). The CDR3 is made up of 12 amino acids. Trimming left V 5 bases short and J 3 bases short, with 10 bases between.

The J gene is TRBJ2-7, the V gene TRBV2, with 7 bases lining up with TRBD2. The CDR3 runs 16 residues. V lost 2 bases and J lost 3; bases outside the gene matches: 10. CDR1 SNHLY and CDR2 FYNNEI come from the germline V gene. The DNA of the CDR3 is TGTGCCAGCAGTGAAAGTAGGGCTAGCGGAAACTACGAGCAGTACTTC. This translates into CASSESRASGNYEQYF.

V and J are TRBV28 and TRBJ1-3; 9 bases agree with TRBD1. Per germline, CDR1 MDHEN and CDR2 SYDVKM. This CDR3 spans 16 amino acids. With 4 bases clipped from V and 4 bases from J, the junction kept 8 bases outside the gene matches. The CDR3 sequence is CASSSSGTGLGNTIYF. DNA of the CDR3: TGTGCCAGCAGTTCCTCCGGGACAGGGCTCGGAAACACCATATATTTT. The entire variable domain, with the rest obtained from reference TRBV28 and TRBJ1-3, is as follows: DVKVTQSSRYLVKRTGEKVFLECVQDMDHENMFWYRQDPGLGLRLIYFSYDVKMKEKGDIPEGYSVSREKKERFSLILESASTNQTSMYLCASSSSGTGLGNTIYFGEGSWLTVV.

This clone was observed once. The chain combines TRBV30 with TRBJ1-2; D is possibly TRBD1 (5 bases). Trimming pared 3 bases from V and 4 bases from J, leaving 12 bases between. The CDR3 length is 13 residues. The germline CDR1 and CDR2 sequences are GTSNPN and SVGIG (reference sequence). The CDR3 nucleotides are TGTGCCTGGAGACAGGTCCCACTCTATGGCTACACCTTC. This encodes CAWRQVPLYGYTF.

The CDR3 reads CASSDLAGGLKYF. CDR3 DNA sequence: TGTGCCAGCAGTGATTTAGCGGGAGGGCTTAAGTACTTC. The rearrangement links TRBV6-1 to TRBJ2-7, with 11 bases aligning to TRBD2. The germline CDR1 and CDR2 sequences are MNHNS and SASEGT. This CDR3 has 13 residues. The ends lost 3 bases at V and 11 bases at J; junction bases unmatched: 6.

The chain links TRBV28 to TRBJ1-2; 8 bases are a match to TRBD1. From germline, CDR1 is MDHEN and CDR2 SYDVKM. CDR3 length equals 11 residues. In DNA, the CDR3 is TGTGATTTGGGACAGGACTATGGCTACACCTTC. Encoded protein: CDLGQDYGYTF.